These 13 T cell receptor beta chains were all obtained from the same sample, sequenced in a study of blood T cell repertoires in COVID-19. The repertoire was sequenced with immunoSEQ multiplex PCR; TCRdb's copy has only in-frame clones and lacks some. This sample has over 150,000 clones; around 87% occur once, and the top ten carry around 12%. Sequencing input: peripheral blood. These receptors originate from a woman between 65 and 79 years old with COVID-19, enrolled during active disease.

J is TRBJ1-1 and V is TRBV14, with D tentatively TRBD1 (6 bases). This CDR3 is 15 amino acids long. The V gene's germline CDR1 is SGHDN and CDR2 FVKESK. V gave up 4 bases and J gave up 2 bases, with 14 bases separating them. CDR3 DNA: TGTGCCAGCAGCCGATGGACAGCCCTCAACACTGAAGCTTTCTTT. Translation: CASSRWTALNTEAFF.

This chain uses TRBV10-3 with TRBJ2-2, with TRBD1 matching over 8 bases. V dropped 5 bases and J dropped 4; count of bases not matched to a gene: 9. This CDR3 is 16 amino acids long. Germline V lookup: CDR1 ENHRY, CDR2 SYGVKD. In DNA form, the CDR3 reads TGTGCCATCAGTCTCCAGGGGGCGCGGGGCACCGGGGAGCTGTTTTTT. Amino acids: CAISLQGARGTGELFF.

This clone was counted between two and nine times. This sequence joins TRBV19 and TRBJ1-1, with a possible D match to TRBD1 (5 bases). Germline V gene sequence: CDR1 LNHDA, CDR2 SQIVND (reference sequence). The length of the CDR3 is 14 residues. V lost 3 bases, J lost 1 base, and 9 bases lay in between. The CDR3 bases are TGTGCCAGTAGTATGTTTAGGGGGAACACTGAAGCTTTCTTT. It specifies CASSMFRGNTEAFF. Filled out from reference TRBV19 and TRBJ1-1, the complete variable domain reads DGGITQSPKYLFRKEGQNVTLSCEQNLNHDAMYWYRQDPGQGLRLIYYSQIVNDFQKGDIAEGYSVSREKKESFPLTVTSAQKNPTAFYLCASSMFRGNTEAFFGQGTRLTVV.

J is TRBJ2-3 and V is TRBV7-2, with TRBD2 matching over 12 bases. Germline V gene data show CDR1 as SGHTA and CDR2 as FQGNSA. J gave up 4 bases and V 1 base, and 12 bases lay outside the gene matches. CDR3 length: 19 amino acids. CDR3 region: CASSLGGASGRAVPDTQYF. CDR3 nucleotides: TGTGCCAGCAGCTTAGGGGGGGCTAGCGGGAGGGCCGTTCCAGATACGCAGTATTTT.

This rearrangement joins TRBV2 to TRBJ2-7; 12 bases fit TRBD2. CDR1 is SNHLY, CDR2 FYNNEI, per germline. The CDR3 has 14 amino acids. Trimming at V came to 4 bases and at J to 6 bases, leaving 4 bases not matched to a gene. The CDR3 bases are TGTGCCAGCAGTGGGACTAGCGGGACCGGCGAGCAGTACTTC. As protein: CASSGTSGTGEQYF.

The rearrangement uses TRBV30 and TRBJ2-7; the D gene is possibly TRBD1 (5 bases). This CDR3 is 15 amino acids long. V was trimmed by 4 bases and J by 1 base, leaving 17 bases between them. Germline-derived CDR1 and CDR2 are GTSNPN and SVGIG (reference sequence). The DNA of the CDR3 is TGTGCCTGGAATTTAGGGGCCCAAAGATCCTACGAGCAGTACTTC. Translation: CAWNLGAQRSYEQYF.

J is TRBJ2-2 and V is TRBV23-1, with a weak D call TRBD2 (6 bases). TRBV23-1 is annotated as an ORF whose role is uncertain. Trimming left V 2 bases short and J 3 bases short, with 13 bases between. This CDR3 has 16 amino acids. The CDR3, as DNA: TGCGCCAGCAGTCAAATCAGGAGGGGAGACACCGGGGAGCTGTTTTTT. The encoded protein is CASSQIRRGDTGELFF.

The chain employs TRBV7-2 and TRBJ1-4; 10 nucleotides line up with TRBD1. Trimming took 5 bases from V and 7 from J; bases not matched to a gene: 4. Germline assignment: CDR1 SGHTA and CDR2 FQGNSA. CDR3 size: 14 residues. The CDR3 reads CASSPDRGAEKLFF. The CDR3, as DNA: TGTGCCAGCAGCCCGGACAGGGGGGCTGAAAAACTGTTTTTT.

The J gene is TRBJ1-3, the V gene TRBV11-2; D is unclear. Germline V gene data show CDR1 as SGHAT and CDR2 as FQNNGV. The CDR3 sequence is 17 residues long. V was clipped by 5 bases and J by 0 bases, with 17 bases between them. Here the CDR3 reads CASSPHTRDRSGNTIYF. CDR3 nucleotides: TGTGCCAGCAGCCCCCATACGCGGGATCGCTCTGGAAACACCATATATTTT.

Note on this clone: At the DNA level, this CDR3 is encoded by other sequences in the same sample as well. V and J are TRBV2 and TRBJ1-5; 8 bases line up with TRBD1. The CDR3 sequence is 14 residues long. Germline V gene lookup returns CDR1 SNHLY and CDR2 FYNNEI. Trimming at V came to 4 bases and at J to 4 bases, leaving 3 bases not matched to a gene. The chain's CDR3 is CASSAGQGNQPQHF. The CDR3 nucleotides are TGTGCCAGCAGTGCCGGACAGGGTAATCAGCCCCAGCATTTT.

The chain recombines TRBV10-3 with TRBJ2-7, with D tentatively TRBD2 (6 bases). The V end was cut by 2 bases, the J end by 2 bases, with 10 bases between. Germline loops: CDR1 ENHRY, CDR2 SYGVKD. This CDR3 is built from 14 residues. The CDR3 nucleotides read TGTGCCATCAGTGAGGGGGGGATGACCTACGAGCAGTACTTC. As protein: CAISEGGMTYEQYF.

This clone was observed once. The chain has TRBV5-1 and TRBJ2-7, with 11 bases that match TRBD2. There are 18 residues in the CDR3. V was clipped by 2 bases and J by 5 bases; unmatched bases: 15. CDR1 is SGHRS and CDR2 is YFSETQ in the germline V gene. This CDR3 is CASSLAALAGGLWDEQYF. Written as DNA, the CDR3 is TGCGCCAGCAGCTTAGCCGCCCTAGCGGGAGGATTGTGGGACGAGCAGTACTTC.

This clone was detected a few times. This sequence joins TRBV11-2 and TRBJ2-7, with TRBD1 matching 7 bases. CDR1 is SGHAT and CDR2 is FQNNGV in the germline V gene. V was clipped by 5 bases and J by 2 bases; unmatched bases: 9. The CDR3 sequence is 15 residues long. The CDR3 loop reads CASSLILQGTYEQYF. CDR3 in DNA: TGTGCCAGCAGCCTAATTTTACAGGGGACCTACGAGCAGTACTTC.